This entry lists 14 T cell receptor beta chains sequenced from one sample in a study of neurological immune-mediated disorders. TCRdb processed the 5' RACE reads anew with MiXCR; each CDR3 protein has one entry. Counted here are about 41,000 distinct CDR3 sequences, more than 12% occurring once; the ten biggest clones make up around 3.3%. Material for sequencing was CD4+ T cells from blood. The receptor set was obtained from a woman aged 55-75 years with HTLV-1-associated myelopathy (HAM/TSP).

The sample holds many counts of this clonotype. CDR3: CASSPRVGAWTEAFF. Written as DNA, the CDR3 is TGTGCCAGCAGCCCCCGCGTGGGGGCTTGGACTGAAGCTTTCTTT. The genes are TRBV14 and TRBJ1-1; perhaps TRBD1 as D (6 bases). Germline assignment: CDR1 SGHDN and CDR2 FVKESK. V dropped 4 bases and J dropped 5 bases, with 17 bases sitting between them. The length of the CDR3 is 15 residues. The complete variable domain, with remaining parts taken from reference TRBV14 and TRBJ1-1, reads EAGVTQFPSHSVIEKGQTVTLRCDPISGHDNLYWYRRVMGKEIKFLLHFVKESKQDESGMPNNRFLAERTGGTYSTLKVQPAELEDSGVYFCASSPRVGAWTEAFFGQGTRLTVV.

This clonotype was counted ten times or more. The V call is TRBV24-1, the J call TRBJ2-4, with no clear D. The CDR3 spans 13 residues. CDR1 and CDR2 from the germline V gene are KGHDR and SFDVKD. V dropped 9 bases and J dropped 9 bases, with 17 bases sitting between them. CDR3 in DNA: TGTGCCACCCCCCCCACATTGGAAAGCATTCAGTACTTC. This sequence encodes CATPPTLESIQYF.

This clonotype was counted many times. The chain links TRBV21-1 to TRBJ2-7; the D call in the table, TRBD1, was not verified against the DNA. TRBV21-1 is deemed a pseudogene. The CDR3 length is 11 residues. Written as DNA, the CDR3 is TGTGCCAGCAGCAAAAGGGGGGAGCAGTACTTC. It specifies CASSKRGEQYF.

The sample holds many counts of this clonotype. V usage is TRBV12-3 or TRBV12-4 and J usage is TRBJ2-7; no definite D call. This CDR3 contains 13 residues. Trimming removed 6 bases at V and 0 bases at J, with 9 bases between. The CDR3 DNA follows: TGTGCCAGCAGCCCAGATCCCTCCTACGAGCAGTACTTC. This gives the protein CASSPDPSYEQYF.

The table lists this clonotype with many counts. The J gene is TRBJ2-1, the V gene TRBV12-3 or TRBV12-4; 12 bases are a match to TRBD2. The CDR3 spans 16 residues. Trimming at V came to 1 base and at J to 5 bases, leaving 3 bases not matched to a gene. The CDR3 nucleotides read TGTGCCAGCAGTTTAGGAACTAGCGGGGGGCACAATGAGCAGTTCTTC. Protein sequence: CASSLGTSGGHNEQFF.

This clonotype was recorded many times. The V call is TRBV27, the J call TRBJ2-7; TRBD2 might be the D (6 bases). Germline values: CDR1 MNHEY, CDR2 SMNVEV (reference sequence). The CDR3 has 15 residues. Deletions cut 7 bases from V and 3 bases from J, with 19 bases between. The CDR3 region is CASTTWGDVNYEQYF. CDR3 bases: TGTGCCAGCACAACATGGGGGGATGTGAACTACGAGCAGTACTTC.

This clonotype came up many times. The chain combines TRBV5-5 with TRBJ2-5, with a possible D match to TRBD2 (5 bases). The CDR3 loop spans 15 amino acids. Trimming shortened V by 0 bases and J by 1 base, and 10 bases separated the two germline ends. The germline gives CDR1 SGHKS, CDR2 YYEKEE (reference sequence). The CDR3 coding sequence is TGTGCCAGCAGCTTGGCGGGTCTAGCCCAAGAGACCCAGTACTTC. Protein sequence: CASSLAGLAQETQYF. Looking up the rest from reference TRBV5-5 and TRBJ2-5 gives the full variable domain: DAGVTQSPTHLIKTRGQQVTLRCSPISGHKSVSWYQQVLGQGPQFIFQYYEKEERGRGNFPDRFSARQFPNYSSELNVNALLLGDSALYLCASSLAGLAQETQYFGPGTRLLVL.

There are many counts of this clonotype. The DNA of the CDR3 is TGTGCCAGCAGTATCAGAAAGTTAAACACTGAAGCTTTCTTT. Translating gives CASSIRKLNTEAFF. The chain carries TRBV12-3 or TRBV12-4 and TRBJ1-1; D is uncertain. V lost 5 bases and J 2 bases, leaving 12 bases between the germline ends. This CDR3 contains 14 residues.

This clonotype was counted a few times. The DNA is omitted, as the CDR3 cannot be located on it reliably, and the CDR3 follows TCRdb's listing. The chain employs TRBV11-2 and TRBJ2-7; whether TRBD1, the table's D call, matches the DNA was not checked. In germline, CDR1 is SGHAT, CDR2 FQNNGV. The CDR3 spans 21 amino acids, including both terminal residues. CDR3 loop: CASSFYICSAITGTGSNEQYF.

In this sample, this clonotype turned up many times. The V call is TRBV7-2, the J call TRBJ2-1, with D possibly matching TRBD1 (6 bases). Germline V CDR1 and CDR2: SGHTA, FQGNSA. V lost 3 bases and J lost 4, with 19 bases in between. This CDR3 spans 17 amino acids. As DNA, the CDR3 is TGTGCCAGCAGCTTTAGTGGGGGCCGACAGGCGTACAATGAGCAGTTCTTC. Translating it yields CASSFSGGRQAYNEQFF.

This clonotype was detected ten times or more. The chain recombines TRBV5-1 with TRBJ1-1; D may be TRBD1 (5 bases). This CDR3 has 12 residues. CDR1 is SGHRS, CDR2 YFSETQ, per germline. With 3 bases removed from V and 5 bases from J, the gap between germline ends came to 8 bases. CDR3 nucleotides: TGCGCCAGCAGCTCCCAGGGTACTGAAGCTTTCTTT. This translates into CASSSQGTEAFF.

CDR3 sequence (DNA): TGTGCCAGCAGCTTTTCAGGAGGCCAAGAGACCCAGTACTTC. Amino acid sequence: CASSFSGGQETQYF. The gene calls are TRBV5-4 and TRBJ2-5; D is possibly TRBD2 (5 bases). This CDR3 spans 14 amino acids. V shed 2 bases and J shed 1 base, with 9 bases lying between them. Germline V lookup: CDR1 SGHNT, CDR2 YYREEE (reference sequence). Based on the CDR3 plus reference TRBV5-4 and TRBJ2-5, the full variable domain is ETGVTQSPTHLIKTRGQQVTLRCSSQSGHNTVSWYQQALGQGPQFIFQYYREEENGRGNFPPRFSGLQFPNYSSELNVNALELDDSALYLCASSFSGGQETQYFGPGTRLLVL.

This clonotype was detected ten times or more. The chain links TRBV6-5 to TRBJ1-1; D is ambiguous. The germline V and J ends were trimmed by 1 base and 1 base, with 13 bases remaining between them. The length of the CDR3 is 16 residues. Germline CDR1 is MNHEY and CDR2 is SVGAGI. The DNA of the CDR3 is TGTGCCAGCAGTTACTTGGTGACACAGAAGAACACTGAAGCTTTCTTT. This gives the protein CASSYLVTQKNTEAFF.

This clonotype was counted many times. This rearrangement joins TRBV5-1 to TRBJ2-3; no reliable D call. The germline V and J ends were trimmed by 0 bases and 2 bases, with 13 bases remaining between them. CDR3 size: 16 residues. In germline, CDR1 is SGHRS, CDR2 YFSETQ. The CDR3 nucleotides read TGCGCCAGCAGCTTGGAGGGCAGGCCCTACACAGATACGCAGTATTTT. This encodes CASSLEGRPYTDTQYF.